The present T cell receptor (beta chain) was sequenced within a study of read filtering for tumor transcriptome and immune sequencing. This clonotype has at least ten counts. Unmatched junction bases numbered 8, after V lost 6 bases and J lost 2 bases. Looked up from germline, CDR1 is MGHDK and CDR2 is SYGVNS. The CDR3 contains 15 residues. From approximately 430 ng of RNA, a library with molecular barcoded alpha/delta and beta/gamma adaptors was made. TCRdb called the reads again in MiXCR, with one record for every CDR3 protein. The table records about 38,000 distinct CDR3 sequences, approximately 15% of them present only once.

The chain is built from TRBV25-1 and TRBJ2-3, with 7 bases lining up with TRBD2. The source material was a population of CD138-negative cells sorted from bone marrow. The clonotype comes from a donor aged 40 or over with multiple myeloma. The CDR3 DNA reads as TGTGCCAGCAGCCCGGTGCGGGGGAACACAGATACGCAGTATTTT. This gives the protein CASSPVRGNTDTQYF.